The clone carrying this T cell receptor beta chain was seen just once. In germline, CDR1 is LNHDA, CDR2 SQIVND (reference sequence). V was cut by 5 bases and J by 8 bases, with 18 bases left in between. There are 14 residues in the CDR3. This specimen belongs to a study of blood T cell repertoires in COVID-19. Study-level information: Samples of COVID-19 (acute and convalescent) were obtained from the United States, Italy and Spain. The analysed material was cDNA or gDNA that came from T cells, B-cell-depleted T cells, or PBMCs.

Authors' methods: Reference gene primers were amplified, and this amplification served to estimate nucleated cell counts. Using immunoSEQ multiplex PCR, the repertoire was profiled, and TCRdb retains in-frame clones only, with some absent. For V, J and clone size, that table is used; D and trimming come from the DNA. The sample includes 120,000 or so clones, around 80% seen only once; the top ten take around 1.9%. This TCR was recovered from a man in his sixties or seventies with acute or convalescent COVID-19. The sample was peripheral blood. J is TRBJ1-1 and V is TRBV19; D possibly corresponds to TRBD1 (6 bases). The DNA for the CDR3 is TGTGCCAGTAGTTTTGGGGCAGGGGTTGGGGAAGCTTTCTTT. Translated, it gives CASSFGAGVGEAFF. Based on the CDR3 plus reference TRBV19 and TRBJ1-1, the full variable domain is DGGITQSPKYLFRKEGQNVTLSCEQNLNHDAMYWYRQDPGQGLRLIYYSQIVNDFQKGDIAEGYSVSREKKESFPLTVTSAQKNPTAFYLCASSFGAGVGEAFFGQGTRLTVV.